The next 21 T cell receptor beta chains were all read from a single sample in a study of blood T cell repertoires in COVID-19. Repertoires were generated with immunoSEQ multiplex PCR, while TCRdb's copy carries only in-frame clones and drops some. Among 60,000 or so clones listed, 70% to 90% were seen once. Material: peripheral blood. The receptors derive from a human donor with active COVID-19. The donor label of this sample is uncertain.

The gene calls are TRBV5-8 and TRBJ2-3; tentatively, D is TRBD2 (5 bases). V lost 6 bases, J lost 5 bases, and 10 bases lay in between. The CDR3 spans 12 residues. Per the germline V gene, CDR1 is SGHTS and CDR2 is YDEGEE. In nucleotides, the CDR3 is TGTGCCAGCACCTCTGGGAGAGATACGCAGTATTTT. Protein sequence: CASTSGRDTQYF.

The chain uses TRBV6-4 and TRBJ1-2, with a possible D match to TRBD1 (5 bases). CDR1 is MRHNA, CDR2 SNTAGT, per germline. The CDR3 length is 17 residues. V lost 0 bases and J 4 bases, leaving 18 bases between the germline ends. The CDR3 region is CASSDSGRADRSYGYTF. CDR3 nucleotides: TGTGCCAGCAGTGACTCAGGCAGGGCAGATAGAAGCTATGGCTACACCTTC.

In nucleotides, the CDR3 is TGTGCCAGCAGCATGATAGCGGGAGGACCCTACGAGCAGTACTTC. It specifies CASSMIAGGPYEQYF. The chain recombines TRBV5-4 with TRBJ2-7; 10 bases fit TRBD2. The V gene end was trimmed by 4 bases and the J gene end by 2 bases; junction bases not matched to a gene: 6. This CDR3 region has 15 residues. The germline V gene has CDR1 SGHNT and CDR2 YYREEE (reference sequence).

There are a few counts of this clone. The rearrangement links TRBV5-1 to TRBJ2-7; D remains unclear. The V end was cut by 4 bases, the J end by 0 bases, with 5 bases between. Germline V gives CDR1 SGHRS, CDR2 YFSETQ. The CDR3 runs 12 residues. CDR3 nucleotide sequence: TGCGCCAGCAGCCTCAGCTCCTACGAGCAGTACTTC. Its translation: CASSLSSYEQYF.

The chain links TRBV5-1 to TRBJ2-2; D gene unclear. CDR3 length: 14 residues. Germline V lookup: CDR1 SGHRS, CDR2 YFSETQ. V was clipped by 4 bases and J by 0 bases, with 7 bases between them. Here the CDR3 DNA reads TGCGCCAGCAGCCGTCACTCGAACACCGGGGAGCTGTTTTTT. Translating it yields CASSRHSNTGELFF.

J is TRBJ2-2 and V is TRBV3-1 (or the pseudogene TRBV3-2); 7 bases are shared with TRBD2. CDR1 and CDR2 from the germline V gene are LGHDT and YNNKEL (reference sequence). Trimming cost V 1 base and J 4 bases; bases outside gene matches: 6. The CDR3 has 16 amino acids. The chain's CDR3 is CASSQAAGTITGELFF. The CDR3 nucleotides read TGTGCCAGCAGCCAAGCCGCCGGGACTATCACCGGGGAGCTGTTTTTT.

This chain links TRBV4-3 with TRBJ2-1, with a weak D call TRBD2 (6 bases). Germline loops: CDR1 LGHNA, CDR2 YSLEER. Trimming stripped 0 bases from V and 5 bases from J, with 17 bases between. The CDR3 runs 17 residues. The DNA for the CDR3 is TGCGCCAGCAGCCAAGATATAGGAGCTAGCGCTAACAATGAGCAGTTCTTC. Amino acid sequence: CASSQDIGASANNEQFF.

The chain joins TRBV21-1 to TRBJ1-6. TRBV21-1 is assigned pseudogene status. The CDR3 has 13 amino acids. CDR3 nucleotide sequence: TGTGCCAGCAGCAAAGAAAGAGATTCACCCCTCCACTTT. It translates to CASSKERDSPLHF.

J is TRBJ2-7 and V is TRBV27; 7 nucleotides match TRBD1. From germline, CDR1 is MNHEY and CDR2 SMNVEV (reference sequence). The junction had 3 bases not matched to a gene; V was cut back by 5 bases and J by 2 bases. The CDR3 runs 13 residues. This chain's CDR3 is CASSDRVTYEQYF. DNA of the CDR3: TGTGCCAGCAGTGACAGGGTGACCTACGAGCAGTACTTC.

This chain links TRBV6-1 with TRBJ2-2, with a possible D match to TRBD1 (5 bases). Trimming removed 0 bases from V and 2 bases from J, with 10 bases in between. This CDR3 has 16 amino acids. Germline V gives CDR1 MNHNS, CDR2 SASEGT. The chain's CDR3 is CASSEARQSNTGELFF. Here the CDR3 DNA reads TGTGCCAGCAGTGAAGCTAGACAGTCTAACACCGGGGAGCTGTTTTTT.

This rearrangement joins TRBV5-1 to TRBJ1-4; D is possibly TRBD1 (6 bases). V was pared by 0 bases and J by 7 bases, with 13 bases between. The CDR3 totals 15 residues. From germline, CDR1 is SGHRS and CDR2 YFSETQ. The CDR3 protein is CASSLGAGVGEKLFF. The CDR3 DNA follows: TGCGCCAGCAGCTTGGGCGCAGGGGTCGGTGAAAAACTGTTTTTT.

The rearrangement uses TRBV10-2 and TRBJ2-7, with a tentative D call TRBD2 (6 bases). CDR3 length equals 16 residues. V lost 1 base, J lost 1 base, and 14 bases lay in between. Germline CDR1 is WSHSY and CDR2 is SAAADI. The CDR3, as DNA: TGCGCCAGCAGTGAGTGGGGGGTAGGTCCATCCTACGAGCAGTACTTC. Its protein product is CASSEWGVGPSYEQYF.

CDR3 DNA sequence: TGTGCCAGCAGCCACGGAGAGATAGAAGAGGATACGCAGTATTTT. This sequence encodes CASSHGEIEEDTQYF. The chain has TRBV4-2 and TRBJ2-3; no clear D gene. The CDR3 is 15 amino acids. Germline V gene data show CDR1 as LGHNA and CDR2 as YNFKEQ. Trimming removed 3 bases at V and 6 bases at J, with 16 bases between.

CDR3 DNA sequence: TGCGCCAGCAGCTTGGAAGGGGGTCGGTACGAGCAGTACTTC. This codes for CASSLEGGRYEQYF. The V call is TRBV5-1, the J call TRBJ2-7; a possible D gene is TRBD1 (6 bases). Germline-derived CDR1 and CDR2 are SGHRS and YFSETQ. The germline V and J ends were trimmed by 0 bases and 4 bases, with 11 bases remaining between them. This CDR3 is 14 amino acids long.

The chain carries TRBV6-5 and TRBJ1-1; 7 nucleotides match TRBD1. Germline trimming cut 5 bases from V and 4 bases from J; bases unmatched to any gene: 4. The CDR3 is made up of 13 amino acids. The germline V gene has CDR1 MNHEY and CDR2 SVGAGI. In nucleotides, the CDR3 is TGTGCCAGCAGTCCCGACAGGGCCACTGAAGCTTTCTTT. Protein: CASSPDRATEAFF.

CDR3 region: CASSQGLAGGSYNEQFF. As DNA, the CDR3 is TGCGCCAGCAGCCAGGGACTAGCGGGCGGTTCCTACAATGAGCAGTTCTTC. The chain combines TRBV4-3 with TRBJ2-1; 12 bases fit TRBD2. Germline loops: CDR1 LGHNA, CDR2 YSLEER. The junction had 4 bases not matched to a gene; V was cut back by 3 bases and J by 1 base. This CDR3 comprises 17 residues.

The chain links TRBV27 to TRBJ1-5; no clear D gene. Deletions cut 3 bases from V and 4 bases from J, with 16 bases between. The V gene's germline CDR1 is MNHEY and CDR2 SMNVEV (reference sequence). The CDR3 loop spans 16 amino acids. CDR3 DNA: TGTGCCAGCAGTTTCCCCCGTGGGAGTAGGAATCAGCCCCAGCATTTT. This gives the protein CASSFPRGSRNQPQHF.

V usage is TRBV9 and J usage is TRBJ2-1; 8 nucleotides match TRBD1. Germline V CDR1 and CDR2: SGDLS, YYNGEE. V lost 0 bases to trimming and J lost 3 bases; unmatched junction nucleotides: 5. The CDR3 sequence is 16 residues long. The CDR3 DNA sequence: TGTGCCAGCAGCGTAGACCCAGGGGGCGTCTACAATGAGCAGTTCTTC. Protein sequence: CASSVDPGGVYNEQFF.

V is TRBV6-5 and J is TRBJ2-7, with TRBD2 matching 8 bases. V lost 6 bases, J lost 7 bases, and 11 bases stayed unmatched. Germline loops: CDR1 MNHEY, CDR2 SVGAGI. This CDR3 has 14 amino acids. This CDR3 is CASRQAGAFEEQYF. CDR3 nucleotide sequence: TGTGCCAGCAGACAAGCGGGAGCTTTTGAAGAGCAGTACTTC.

The chain links TRBV7-3 to TRBJ1-2, with 7 bases aligning to TRBD1. The ends lost 0 bases at V and 7 bases at J; junction bases unmatched: 5. CDR1 SGHTA and CDR2 FQGTGA come from the germline V gene. CDR3 length: 14 amino acids. CDR3 nucleotide sequence: TGTGCCAGCAGCTTAACTCTCCAGGGGGGTGGCTACACCTTC. This translates into CASSLTLQGGGYTF.

The chain uses TRBV10-2 and TRBJ2-2; 11 bases fit TRBD1. This CDR3 comprises 15 residues. V trimming: 6 bases; J trimming: 5 bases; junction bases outside the gene matches: 5. From germline, CDR1 is WSHSY and CDR2 SAAADI. The CDR3 region has the DNA TGCGCCAGCAGGAGGACAGGGGGCGGGACCGGGGAGCTGTTTTTT. This translates into CASRRTGGGTGELFF.